Only a few counts were recorded for the clone carrying this TCR beta chain. The PCR was carried out with 60 Vbeta primers and 13 Jbeta primers. The table came from immunoSEQ multiplex PCR; TCRdb's copy has only in-frame clones and leaves some out. The sample carries roughly 130,000 clones, 74% recorded once. This CDR3 is built from 15 residues. This entry comes from a study of cytomegalovirus exposure and HLA in healthy donors. The sequence was obtained from a woman aged 50 to 60 in good health and CMV-seropositive. Sequencing was performed on PBMCs. The chain combines TRBV12-1 with TRBJ1-4; the table assigns TRBD1, which was not confirmed against the DNA. TRBV12-1 is a pseudogene. The CDR3: CASSIRDRGAGKLFF. CDR3 DNA sequence: TGTGCCAGCAGCATCAGGGACAGGGGGGCCGGAAAACTGTTTTTT.